The T cell receptor (beta chain) under discussion was sequenced for a study of T cell changes during pregnancy in multiple sclerosis. The ends were cut back, 6 bases at V and 3 bases at J, with 18 bases in the middle. CDR3 size: 15 residues. CDR1 is MNHEY, CDR2 SMNVEV, per germline (reference sequence). Measured with immunoSEQ multiplex PCR; TCRdb has only the in-frame clones, and not every one. Among about 59,000 clones, roughly 94% were seen once, and the ten largest hold roughly 2.5%. J is TRBJ2-7 and V is TRBV27; D may be TRBD1 (5 bases). This sequence was found in a female donor with multiple sclerosis, enrolled in a pregnancy study. This specimen was CD8+ T cells from peripheral blood mononuclear cells, taken after pregnancy. CDR3 sequence (DNA): TGTGCCAGCAGACTTGCCCCCTCAGGGCACTACGAGCAGTACTTC. It encodes CASRLAPSGHYEQYF.